This record concerns one T cell receptor beta chain sequence. Germline CDR1 and CDR2: MGHDK and SYGVNS. Trimming cost V 3 bases and J 2 bases; bases outside gene matches: 2. The CDR3 runs 15 residues. These data are taken from a study of cytotoxic CD8 clonotypes in ibrutinib-treated CLL. The planned depth of sequencing spanned 1 in 200,000 to 1 in 1 million T cells. Data came from immunoSEQ multiplex PCR; TCRdb stores just in-frame clones and leaves some out. The data show over 250,000 clones, 70% to 80% seen once. This specimen was PBMCs, taken at disease progression, from a patient treated with ibrutinib. The V gene is TRBV25-1, the J gene TRBJ2-5; 11 bases fit TRBD2. This clonotype was obtained from a human donor with chronic lymphocytic leukemia. As DNA, the CDR3 is TGTGCCAGCAGTGAGAGACTAGCGGGACAAGAGACCCAGTACTTC. This gives the protein CASSERLAGQETQYF.